This entry lists 31 T cell receptor beta chains sequenced from one sample in a study of chemoradiotherapy in HPV16-positive cancers. Repertoires were generated with immunoSEQ multiplex PCR, while TCRdb's copy carries only in-frame clones and drops some. The profile shows about 7,900 clones, approximately 71% of them singletons. Sampling was conducted from a patient who underwent chemoradiotherapy. These TCRs come from a human donor with HPV-associated anogenital cancer.

The chain employs TRBV6-6 and TRBJ1-5; D gene unclear. V was shortened by 5 bases and J by 3 bases, with 5 bases between the two germline ends. Germline V gene lookup returns CDR1 MNHNY and CDR2 SVGAGI (reference sequence). The CDR3 consists of 12 residues. CDR3 DNA: TGTGCCAGCAGTCTAGACAATCAGCCCCAGCATTTT. This encodes CASSLDNQPQHF.

This clone was counted between two and nine times. The V and J genes are TRBV5-5 and TRBJ2-2; D possibly corresponds to TRBD1 (6 bases). The CDR3 loop spans 16 amino acids. V was trimmed by 1 base and J by 0 bases, leaving 10 bases between them. CDR1 is SGHKS, CDR2 YYEKEE, per germline (reference sequence). CDR3 in amino acids: CASSLNRVANTGELFF. The CDR3, as DNA: TGTGCCAGCAGCTTGAACAGGGTCGCGAACACCGGGGAGCTGTTTTTT.

The V call is TRBV19, the J call TRBJ1-4, with D possibly TRBD1 on 6 matching bases. This CDR3 region has 13 residues. V shed 10 bases and J shed 4 bases, with 13 bases lying between them. Per germline, CDR1 LNHDA and CDR2 SQIVND (reference sequence). The CDR3 sequence: CATTGGDNEKLFF. In DNA, the CDR3 is TGTGCCACCACGGGGGGCGATAATGAAAAACTGTTTTTT.

This clone was observed once. The chain joins TRBV6-1 to TRBJ1-1; 7 bases match TRBD1. Germline trimming cut 5 bases from V and 5 bases from J; bases unmatched to any gene: 8. Germline-derived CDR1 and CDR2 are MNHNS and SASEGT. The length of the CDR3 is 14 residues. Here the CDR3 reads CASSFGTARTEAFF. CDR3 DNA sequence: TGTGCCAGCAGTTTTGGGACAGCGAGAACTGAAGCTTTCTTT.

This sequence joins TRBV9 and TRBJ1-1; D possibly corresponds to TRBD1 (5 bases). V was pared by 0 bases and J by 3 bases, with 15 bases between. The CDR3 extends over 16 amino acids. CDR1 and CDR2 from the germline V gene are SGDLS and YYNGEE. The CDR3 DNA is TGTGCCAGCAGCGTAGCTTCGGCAGGGCCGGACACTGAAGCTTTCTTT. Translation gives CASSVASAGPDTEAFF.

This chain joins TRBV6-6 and TRBJ2-1; 8 bases fit TRBD2. The V segment lost 7 bases and the J segment 4 bases; nucleotides outside the gene matches: 3. CDR1 is MNHNY, CDR2 SVGAGI, per germline (reference sequence). The CDR3 extends over 13 amino acids. DNA of the CDR3: TGTGCCAGCACCGCGGGGGGTTACAATGAGCAGTTCTTC. Protein product: CASTAGGYNEQFF.

The genes are TRBV30 and TRBJ1-1; TRBD1 matches 7 bases. Germline V CDR1 and CDR2: GTSNPN, SVGIG (reference sequence). The CDR3 length is 13 residues. V shed 2 bases and J 5 bases; nucleotides not matched to a gene: 5. The CDR3 DNA sequence: TGTGCCTGGAGTTCGACAGGGTGGACTGAAGCTTTCTTT. Encoded protein: CAWSSTGWTEAFF.

This clone was seen a few times. The chain is built from TRBV2 and TRBJ1-1, with 8 bases matching TRBD1. The trim removed 8 bases at V and 1 base at J, leaving 6 bases unmatched. Germline V gene lookup returns CDR1 SNHLY and CDR2 FYNNEI. The CDR3 has 14 residues. CDR3 sequence (DNA): TGTGCCAGCGTACGGGACAGGACGAACACTGAAGCTTTCTTT. This encodes CASVRDRTNTEAFF.

Only one count was recorded for this clone. The J gene is TRBJ1-1, the V gene TRBV29-1; D gene unclear. The CDR3 length is 11 residues. Germline values: CDR1 SQVTM, CDR2 ANQGSEA. V was shortened by 1 base and J by 1 base, with 1 base between the two germline ends. The CDR3 DNA follows: TGCAGCGTTGAAGCGAACACTGAAGCTTTCTTT. This translates into CSVEANTEAFF.

The genes are TRBV6-1 and TRBJ2-3; D is undetermined. CDR1 is MNHNS, CDR2 SASEGT, per germline. CDR3 length: 13 amino acids. Trimming cost V 8 bases and J 3 bases, with 12 bases left between them. This CDR3 reads CASEPRSTDTQYF. As DNA, the CDR3 is TGTGCCAGCGAACCTAGGTCGACAGATACGCAGTATTTT.

The J gene is TRBJ2-1, the V gene TRBV5-1; maybe TRBD1 (6 bases). Germline assignment: CDR1 SGHRS and CDR2 YFSETQ. V gave up 5 bases and J gave up 9 bases, with 12 bases separating them. The CDR3 loop spans 12 amino acids. CDR3 region: CASSYREGEQFF. The CDR3 DNA follows: TGCGCCAGCAGTTACAGGGAAGGTGAGCAGTTCTTC.

This chain connects TRBV6-1 to TRBJ2-7, with a weak D call TRBD1 (6 bases). The CDR3 runs to 14 residues. Trimming cost V 7 bases and J 4 bases, with 17 bases left between them. CDR1 is MNHNS, CDR2 SASEGT, per germline. For the CDR3, the DNA is TGTGCCAGCACCCCATCGGGACACACATACGAGCAGTACTTC. Amino acid sequence: CASTPSGHTYEQYF.

The J gene is TRBJ1-2, the V gene TRBV28; 9 bases fit TRBD1. CDR3 length equals 15 residues. V dropped 8 bases and J dropped 6; count of bases not matched to a gene: 13. In germline, CDR1 is MDHEN, CDR2 SYDVKM. The CDR3 here is CASLERDRVYDGYTF. CDR3 nucleotide sequence: TGTGCCAGCCTCGAACGGGACAGGGTCTATGATGGCTACACCTTC.

This clone was counted only a few times. The chain has TRBV18 and TRBJ2-1, with D hard to call. CDR1 is KGHSH and CDR2 is LQKENI in the germline V gene. The length of the CDR3 is 17 residues. Trimming pared 3 bases from V and 9 bases from J, leaving 24 bases between. The CDR3 region has the DNA TGTGCCAGCTCACCGACCGGACCGTGGGTGGGTGTGGGTGAGCAGTTCTTC. Protein product: CASSPTGPWVGVGEQFF.

The V and J genes are TRBV5-1 and TRBJ2-2; 9 nucleotides line up with TRBD2. V trimming: 5 bases; J trimming: 4 bases; junction bases outside the gene matches: 3. In germline, CDR1 is SGHRS, CDR2 YFSETQ. The CDR3 spans 14 residues. CDR3 amino acids: CASRLAGITGELFF. In nucleotides, the CDR3 is TGCGCCAGCAGGCTAGCGGGGATCACCGGGGAGCTGTTTTTT.

The V call is TRBV5-6, the J call TRBJ2-7, with 9 nucleotides matching TRBD2. V dropped 4 bases and J dropped 1; count of bases not matched to a gene: 9. Germline CDR1 reads SGHDT; CDR2 reads YYEEEE. The CDR3 covers 16 residues. The CDR3 here is CASSPTGRGGSYEQYF. DNA of the CDR3: TGTGCCAGCAGCCCGACGGGGCGGGGGGGTTCCTACGAGCAGTACTTC.

V and J are TRBV6-5 and TRBJ2-3, with 12 bases lining up with TRBD2. In germline, CDR1 is MNHEY, CDR2 SVGAGI. V was pared by 7 bases and J by 5 bases, with 1 base of the junction left unmatched. This CDR3 comprises 13 residues. In DNA form, the CDR3 reads TGTGCCAGCACGACTAGCGGGGGAGATACGCAGTATTTT. Translating it yields CASTTSGGDTQYF.

This sequence joins TRBV11-2 and TRBJ2-1, with 8 positions matching TRBD2. With V trimmed by 4 bases and J by 16 bases, 12 bases remained unmatched. The germline V gene encodes CDR1 SGHAT and CDR2 FQNNGV. CDR3 length equals 13 residues. The CDR3: CASSSSGGTSKFF. As DNA, the CDR3 is TGTGCCAGCAGCTCCTCCGGTGGGACTAGTAAATTCTTC.

J is TRBJ2-7 and V is TRBV28, with TRBD2 as a possible D gene (5 bases). The V gene's germline CDR1 is MDHEN and CDR2 SYDVKM. The CDR3 contains 13 residues. Trimming took 5 bases from V and 3 from J, leaving 11 bases between them. The CDR3: CASSPRGYYEQYF. DNA of the CDR3: TGTGCCAGCAGTCCCCGGGGATACTACGAGCAGTACTTC.

This chain links TRBV10-2 with TRBJ1-2; 11 bases are shared with TRBD1. After removal of 6 bases from V and 4 bases from J, the junction contained 10 bases not matched to a gene. This CDR3 has 16 residues. Germline loops: CDR1 WSHSY, CDR2 SAAADI. In DNA, the CDR3 is TGCGCCAGCAGCCCGGGACAGGGGGTGACCCTCTATGGCTACACCTTC. It translates to CASSPGQGVTLYGYTF.

Note on this clone: Other DNA sequences in this sample translate to the same CDR3. The chain uses TRBV30 and TRBJ2-3; the match to TRBD1 covers 8 bases. This CDR3 region has 14 residues. V shed 1 base, J shed 6 bases, and the junction held 6 bases outside the gene matches. The V gene's germline CDR1 is GTSNPN and CDR2 SVGIG (reference sequence). DNA for the CDR3: TGTGCCTGGAGTGCGGGTCAGGGGGCTGATACGCAGTATTTT. Translated: CAWSAGQGADTQYF.

V and J are TRBV19 and TRBJ2-1, with 10 bases lining up with TRBD1. This CDR3 has 15 amino acids. The ends lost 3 bases at V and 7 bases at J; junction bases unmatched: 6. Germline V CDR1 and CDR2: LNHDA, SQIVND (reference sequence). The CDR3 loop is CASSIETGGWNEQFF. CDR3 in DNA: TGTGCCAGTAGTATTGAGACAGGGGGCTGGAATGAGCAGTTCTTC.

This chain uses TRBV7-9 with TRBJ2-7; possibly TRBD2 for D (5 bases). The CDR3 consists of 17 residues. CDR1 SEHNR and CDR2 FQNEAQ come from the germline V gene (reference sequence). V lost 5 bases to trimming and J lost 3 bases, with 23 bases between them. The CDR3 sequence is CASSPGRTRARGYEQYF. In DNA, the CDR3 is TGTGCCAGCAGCCCAGGCAGGACGAGGGCCAGAGGCTACGAGCAGTACTTC.

V is TRBV7-9 and J is TRBJ1-1; weak D call: TRBD1 (6 bases). Germline CDR1 is SEHNR and CDR2 is FQNEAQ (reference sequence). The CDR3 totals 14 residues. Between the trimmed V and J ends, which lost 1 base and 11 bases, there was a span of 17 bases. CDR3 in amino acids: CASSLVAGVLEAFF. The CDR3 DNA reads as TGTGCCAGCAGCTTAGTGGCAGGGGTTTTGGAGGCTTTCTTT.

V is TRBV14 and J is TRBJ2-1; D might be TRBD1 (6 bases). The germline gives CDR1 SGHDN, CDR2 FVKESK. V was clipped by 5 bases and J by 5 bases, with 16 bases between them. The CDR3 is 15 residues long. The CDR3 here is CASSAHRDTDNEQFF. CDR3 sequence (DNA): TGTGCCAGCAGCGCACACCGGGACACGGACAATGAGCAGTTCTTC.

The chain links TRBV6-5 to TRBJ2-7; 8 bases agree with TRBD2. The CDR3 covers 15 residues. CDR1 and CDR2 (germline): MNHEY, SVGAGI. Trimming cost V 4 bases and J 2 bases; bases outside gene matches: 7. The CDR3 coding sequence is TGTGCCAGCAGTTCCCCGAGCGGGAGAACCTACGAGCAGTACTTC. Translation gives CASSSPSGRTYEQYF.

The rearrangement links TRBV15 to TRBJ2-1; the match to TRBD1 covers 7 bases. CDR3 length: 14 amino acids. Germline CDR1 is LNHNV and CDR2 is YYDKDF (reference sequence). The junction had 4 bases not matched to a gene; V was cut back by 2 bases and J by 6 bases. The CDR3 coding sequence is TGTGCCACCAGCAGACAGGGACAGATCAATGAGCAGTTCTTC. This encodes CATSRQGQINEQFF.

This rearrangement joins TRBV7-9 to TRBJ2-1, with TRBD2 identical over 13 bases. Germline trimming cut 4 bases from V and 2 bases from J; bases unmatched to any gene: 11. The CDR3 is 19 residues long. Germline loops: CDR1 SEHNR, CDR2 FQNEAQ (reference sequence). CDR3 sequence: CASSSEGLAGVIAYNEQFF. In DNA, the CDR3 is TGTGCCAGCAGCTCTGAAGGACTAGCGGGAGTAATAGCCTACAATGAGCAGTTCTTC.

The chain couples TRBV7-2 to TRBJ2-5, with D possibly TRBD1 on 5 matching bases. CDR1 and CDR2 (germline): SGHTA, FQGNSA. The CDR3 contains 14 residues. Trimming took off 1 base at V and 2 bases at J, with 8 bases between the two ends. CDR3 in DNA: TGTGCCAGCAGCTTAGGGACAACACAAGAGACCCAGTACTTC. Translated: CASSLGTTQETQYF.

This clone was seen a few times. CDR3 protein: CASSLAQGQGVGYTF. The DNA for the CDR3 is TGTGCCAGCAGCTTAGCGCAAGGACAGGGGGTAGGCTACACCTTC. The V and J genes are TRBV7-2 and TRBJ1-2, with 10 bases fitting TRBD1. After removal of 0 bases from V and 8 bases from J, the junction contained 6 bases not matched to a gene. The germline V gene has CDR1 SGHTA and CDR2 FQGNSA. This CDR3 region has 15 residues. Full variable domain (rest looked up from reference TRBV7-2 and TRBJ1-2): GAGVSQSPSNKVTEKGKDVELRCDPISGHTALYWYRQSLGQGLEFLIYFQGNSAPDKSGLPSDRFSAERTGGSVSTLTIQRTQQEDSAVYLCASSLAQGQGVGYTFGSGTRLTVV.

The chain combines TRBV10-1 with TRBJ2-7, with a weak D call TRBD2 (5 bases). Trimming shortened V by 7 bases and J by 1 base, and 11 bases separated the two germline ends. CDR1 is WNHNN, CDR2 SYGVQD, per germline (reference sequence). This CDR3 comprises 13 residues. CDR3 protein: CASITRASYEQYF. The CDR3 coding sequence is TGCGCCAGCATAACGCGGGCTTCCTACGAGCAGTACTTC.